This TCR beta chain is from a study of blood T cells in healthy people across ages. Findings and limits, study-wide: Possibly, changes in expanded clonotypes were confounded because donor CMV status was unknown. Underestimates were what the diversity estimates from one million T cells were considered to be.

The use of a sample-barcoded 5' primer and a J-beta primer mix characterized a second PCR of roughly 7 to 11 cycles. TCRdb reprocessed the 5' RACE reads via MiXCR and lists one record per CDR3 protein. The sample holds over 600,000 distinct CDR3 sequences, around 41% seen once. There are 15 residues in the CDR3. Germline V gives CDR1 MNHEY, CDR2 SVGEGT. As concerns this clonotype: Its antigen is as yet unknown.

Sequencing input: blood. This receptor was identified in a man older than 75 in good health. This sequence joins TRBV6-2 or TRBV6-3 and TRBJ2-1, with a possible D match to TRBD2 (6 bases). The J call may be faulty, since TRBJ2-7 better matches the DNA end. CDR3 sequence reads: CASSPQRVTYNEQYF. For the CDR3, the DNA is TGTGCCAGCAGTCCGCAGCGGGTGACCTACAATGAGCAGTACTTC.